This T cell receptor beta chain was recovered during a study of graft-versus-host responses after intestinal transplantation. Study context: Each recipient received anti-thymocyte globulin induction, then tacrolimus and steroids for three to four years.

TCRdb's table, derived via immunoSEQ multiplex PCR, lists solely in-frame clones and lacks some. The sample holds around 78,000 clones, roughly 84% seen once. On this clone itself: Its antigen remains unknown.

The material sequenced was unstimulated CD8+ T cells sorted from spleen or lymph node cells, taken before transplant. The clonotype was recovered from a human donor who was the organ donor for an intestinal transplant.

For the CDR3, the DNA is TGTGCCAGCAGTTTAACTCCGGGCTTCGGCAACGCGCAGTACTTC. Translated, it gives CASSLTPGFGNAQYF. The chain carries TRBV27 and TRBJ2-7; D call uncertain. Germline-derived CDR1 and CDR2 are MNHEY and SMNVEV (reference sequence). Trimming took 2 bases from V and 9 from J, leaving 20 bases between them. This CDR3 has 15 residues.